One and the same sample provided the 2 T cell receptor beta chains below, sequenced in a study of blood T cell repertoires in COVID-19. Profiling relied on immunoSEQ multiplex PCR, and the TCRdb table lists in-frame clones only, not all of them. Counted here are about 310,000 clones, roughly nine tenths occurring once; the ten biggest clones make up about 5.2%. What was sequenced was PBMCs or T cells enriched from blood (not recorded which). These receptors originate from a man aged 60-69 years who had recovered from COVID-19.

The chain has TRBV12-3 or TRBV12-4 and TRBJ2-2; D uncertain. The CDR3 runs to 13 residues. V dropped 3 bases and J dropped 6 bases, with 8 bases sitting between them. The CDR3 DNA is TGTGCCAGCAGTTTTTTTTCGTCCGGGGAGCTGTTTTTT. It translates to CASSFFSSGELFF.

The CDR3 DNA sequence: TGTGCCAGCAGTGAGTATGGCCACACTGAAGCTTTCTTT. Its protein is CASSEYGHTEAFF. The gene calls are TRBV6-1 and TRBJ1-1, with no clear D. Germline CDR1 reads MNHNS; CDR2 reads SASEGT. The V end lost 3 bases, the J end lost 3 bases, and 8 bases lay between the germline ends. This CDR3 has 13 amino acids.